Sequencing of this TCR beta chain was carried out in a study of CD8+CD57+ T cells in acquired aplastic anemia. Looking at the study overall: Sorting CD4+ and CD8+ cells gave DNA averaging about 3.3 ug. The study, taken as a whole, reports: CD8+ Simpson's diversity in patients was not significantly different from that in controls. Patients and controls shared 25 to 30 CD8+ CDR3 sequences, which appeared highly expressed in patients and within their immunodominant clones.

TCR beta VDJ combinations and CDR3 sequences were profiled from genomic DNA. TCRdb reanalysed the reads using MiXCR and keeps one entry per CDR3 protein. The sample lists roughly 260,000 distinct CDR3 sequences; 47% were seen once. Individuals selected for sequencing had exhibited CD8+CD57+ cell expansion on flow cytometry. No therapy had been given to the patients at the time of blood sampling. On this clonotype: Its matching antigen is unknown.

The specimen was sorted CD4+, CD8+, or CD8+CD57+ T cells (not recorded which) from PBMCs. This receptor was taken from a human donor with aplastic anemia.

As DNA, the CDR3 is TGTGCCAGCAGACCGACTAGCGGGGGACAAGAGACCCAGTACTTC. This gives the protein CASRPTSGGQETQYF. The V gene is TRBV7-3, the J gene TRBJ2-5; 12 bases are a match to TRBD2. Germline CDR1 is SGHTA and CDR2 is FQGTGA. This CDR3 spans 15 amino acids. After removal of 6 bases from V and 2 bases from J, the junction contained 4 bases not matched to a gene.